This T cell receptor (beta chain) stems from a study of control samples from healthy donors and cancer patients. Germline values: CDR1 SNHLY, CDR2 FYNNEI. V gave up 4 bases and J gave up 2 bases, with 10 bases separating them. CDR3 length equals 14 residues. Profiled with immunoSEQ multiplex PCR; TCRdb holds only in-frame clones, not every one. The sample records 200,000 to 250,000 clones, roughly 94% being singletons. The chain uses TRBV2 and TRBJ2-3; possible D gene TRBD2, 5 bases. Sequencing input: blood. This TCR was sampled from a man aged 50-60 years in good health. The CDR3 loop reads CASSVVRATDTQYF. The DNA for the CDR3 is TGTGCCAGCAGTGTGGTGCGGGCCACAGATACGCAGTATTTT.